This entry features one TCR beta chain sequence. The antigen is unknown. This sample is part of a study of T cells expressing NK-cell markers. Study-wide points: No clear determination of HCMV specificity was made for expanded NKG2C+ T cell clones.

This CDR3 comprises 13 residues. Germline CDR1 reads SEHNR; CDR2 reads FQNEAQ (reference sequence). The TCR beta cDNA came from 5'RACE template switching with UMIs. TCRdb reprocessed the 5' RACE reads and reports one entry per CDR3 protein, with no DNA. This specimen shows roughly 170,000 distinct CDR3 sequences; the ten leading clones hold approximately 17%. The sequence came from a woman aged 18 to 69 in good health. The sequenced sample was blood T cells: a sorted CD56 or NKG2C T cell subset, CD4+ or CD8+ T cells, or bulk PBMC T cells (not recorded which). This chain connects TRBV7-9 to TRBJ2-5; TCRdb reports TRBD1, a call that lacks DNA to check it against. The CDR3 loop reads CASGRAGEETQYF.